This paragraph covers one TCR beta chain sequence. The data are from a study of blood T cells in healthy people across ages. CDR1 and CDR2 (germline): MGHRA, YSYEKL. The V and J ends lost 1 base and 2 bases, in that order; junction bases with no gene match: 10. CDR3 length equals 18 residues. A second PCR of roughly 7 to 11 cycles used a sample-barcoded 5' primer and a J-beta primer mix. TCRdb redid the calling of the 5' RACE reads with MiXCR, one entry per CDR3 protein. The sample contains hundreds of thousands of distinct CDR3 sequences, about 52% of which appear only once. The TCR sequence derives from a woman aged 60-70 years in good health. The sample comprised blood. This chain uses TRBV4-1 with TRBJ2-1; 8 positions match TRBD2. The CDR3 protein is CASSQGSGLAGAYNEQFF. CDR3 nucleotides: TGCGCCAGCAGCCAAGGGTCAGGGCTAGCGGGCGCCTACAATGAGCAGTTCTTC.